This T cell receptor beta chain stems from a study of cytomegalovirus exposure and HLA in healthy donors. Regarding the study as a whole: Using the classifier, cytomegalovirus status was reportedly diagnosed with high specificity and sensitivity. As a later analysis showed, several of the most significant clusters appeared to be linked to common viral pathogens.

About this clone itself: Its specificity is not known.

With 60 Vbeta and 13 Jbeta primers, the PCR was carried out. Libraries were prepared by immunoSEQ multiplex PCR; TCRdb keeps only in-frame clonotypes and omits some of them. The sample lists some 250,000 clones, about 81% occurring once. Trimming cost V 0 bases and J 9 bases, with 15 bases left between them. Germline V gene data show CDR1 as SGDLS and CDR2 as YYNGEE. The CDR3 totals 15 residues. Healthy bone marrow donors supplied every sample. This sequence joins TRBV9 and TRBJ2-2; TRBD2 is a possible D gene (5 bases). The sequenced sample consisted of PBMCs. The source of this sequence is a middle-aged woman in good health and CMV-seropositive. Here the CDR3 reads CASSVDEGSSRELFF. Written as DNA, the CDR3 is TGTGCCAGCAGCGTAGATGAGGGAAGTTCTCGGGAGCTGTTTTTT.